Listed below are T cell receptor beta chains from one sample, sequenced in a study of blood T cell repertoires in COVID-19. The assay was immunoSEQ multiplex PCR, and TCRdb's table has in-frame clones only and misses some. The table lists around 260,000 clones, roughly 90% of them singletons. Sequencing input: peripheral blood. The receptors were sampled from a woman aged 25 to 39 with active or convalescent COVID-19. The CDR3 runs from the conserved cysteine through the conserved F or W. Fields, in order: D gene, clone size, J gene, V gene, CDR3 DNA, CDR3 protein. A D gene is named only where the DNA matches it firmly. Clone size is not always given. Where it is, it says once, few, many or a class for expanded clones.

D gene: -
clone size: -
J gene: TRBJ1-3
V gene: TRBV7-6
CDR3 DNA: TGTGCCAGCAGCTTGGAAACAGAGATCTCTGGAAACACCATATATTTT
CDR3 protein: CASSLETEISGNTIYF

D gene: TRBD2
clone size: -
J gene: TRBJ2-1
V gene: TRBV3-1/TRBV3-2
CDR3 DNA: TGTGCCAGCAGCCAAGGTCGGGGGGGCGTTTACAATGAGCAGTTCTTC
CDR3 protein: CASSQGRGGVYNEQFF

D gene: TRBD2
clone size: -
J gene: TRBJ2-3
V gene: TRBV4-2
CDR3 DNA: TGTGCCAGCAGCCAAGATCGAGGACTAGCGGGTTTAGGGGATACGCAGTATTTT
CDR3 protein: CASSQDRGLAGLGDTQYF

D gene: -
clone size: -
J gene: TRBJ2-5
V gene: TRBV7-8
CDR3 DNA: TGTGCCAGCAGCGGAGGACCTCAGGGGGAGACCCAGTACTTC
CDR3 protein: CASSGGPQGETQYF

D gene: -
clone size: -
J gene: TRBJ2-1
V gene: TRBV2
CDR3 DNA: TGTGCCAGCAGTGGTCGAGTAGATATAAGTGAGCAGTTCTTC
CDR3 protein: CASSGRVDISEQFF

D gene: TRBD1
clone size: -
J gene: TRBJ1-4
V gene: TRBV30
CDR3 DNA: TGTGCCTGGAGCTCCGGGACAGTAACTAATGAAAAACTGTTTTTT
CDR3 protein: CAWSSGTVTNEKLFF

D gene: -
clone size: -
J gene: TRBJ1-1
V gene: TRBV7-2
CDR3 DNA: TGTGCCAGCAGCTTAGAATTCCAGAACACTGAAGCTTTCTTT
CDR3 protein: CASSLEFQNTEAFF

D gene: TRBD1
clone size: once
J gene: TRBJ1-3
V gene: TRBV7-9
CDR3 DNA: TGTGCCAGCAGCTTTACCCTTGCAGGGGGCGCCGGAAACACCATATATTTT
CDR3 protein: CASSFTLAGGAGNTIYF

D gene: -
clone size: -
J gene: TRBJ2-2
V gene: TRBV7-3
CDR3 DNA: TGTGCCAGCAGATTCGGTTCAAACACCGGGGAGCTGTTTTTT
CDR3 protein: CASRFGSNTGELFF

D gene: -
clone size: few
J gene: TRBJ2-7
V gene: TRBV9
CDR3 DNA: TGTGCCAGCAGCGTAGATGGCAGTTCCTACGAGCAGTACTTC
CDR3 protein: CASSVDGSSYEQYF

D gene: TRBD1
clone size: -
J gene: TRBJ1-5
V gene: TRBV7-9
CDR3 DNA: TGTGCCAGCAGCTTATCGGGACAGGGGATTCAGCCCCAGCATTTT
CDR3 protein: CASSLSGQGIQPQHF

D gene: TRBD1
clone size: once
J gene: TRBJ2-3
V gene: TRBV9
CDR3 DNA: TGTGCCAGCAGCGTAGGGGTGGGACAGGGGGCAGATACGCAGTATTTT
CDR3 protein: CASSVGVGQGADTQYF

D gene: -
clone size: -
J gene: TRBJ1-1
V gene: TRBV30
CDR3 DNA: TGTGCCTGGAGTGTAGTTACAGGGAGGGCCACTGAAGCTTTCTTT
CDR3 protein: CAWSVVTGRATEAFF

D gene: TRBD2
clone size: -
J gene: TRBJ2-3
V gene: TRBV19
CDR3 DNA: TGTGCCAGTAGTGCGCGACTAGCGGGGGCCCCCACAGATACGCAGTATTTT
CDR3 protein: CASSARLAGAPTDTQYF

D gene: -
clone size: -
J gene: TRBJ1-1
V gene: TRBV7-3
CDR3 DNA: TGTGCCAGCAGCTCCCACCCGACGGGGGCTGAAGCTTTCTTT
CDR3 protein: CASSSHPTGAEAFF

D gene: TRBD1
clone size: -
J gene: TRBJ1-4
V gene: TRBV4-1
CDR3 DNA: TGCGCCAGCAGCCAAGCGGACAGGGGTGGGACGGACGAAAAACTGTTTTTT
CDR3 protein: CASSQADRGGTDEKLFF

D gene: TRBD2
clone size: -
J gene: TRBJ2-2
V gene: TRBV7-8
CDR3 DNA: TGTGCCAGCAGCTTATTTTCGGGGGGGAACACCGGGGAGCTGTTTTTT
CDR3 protein: CASSLFSGGNTGELFF

D gene: TRBD1
clone size: -
J gene: TRBJ1-5
V gene: TRBV30
CDR3 DNA: TGTGCCTGGAGTGTCTCTAAACCCCGTGCAGGGGGCTATCTCAATCAGCCCCAGCATTTT
CDR3 protein: CAWSVSKPRAGGYLNQPQHF

D gene: TRBD1
clone size: -
J gene: TRBJ1-6
V gene: TRBV18
CDR3 DNA: TGTGCCAGCTCACCCTCCGGGACAGGGAATTCACCCCTCCACTTT
CDR3 protein: CASSPSGTGNSPLHF

D gene: TRBD2
clone size: few
J gene: TRBJ2-1
V gene: TRBV5-1
CDR3 DNA: TGCGCCAGCAGCAAAATCGTAGCGGGGGGCAGTGAGCAGTTCTTC
CDR3 protein: CASSKIVAGGSEQFF

D gene: TRBD1
clone size: -
J gene: TRBJ1-2
V gene: TRBV4-1
CDR3 DNA: TGCGCCAGCAGCCAAGATCCCAGACAGGGGTCGCTAGGTAATGGCTACACCTTC
CDR3 protein: CASSQDPRQGSLGNGYTF

D gene: -
clone size: -
J gene: TRBJ1-1
V gene: TRBV7-7
CDR3 DNA: TGTGCCGTTGGGCTACAGAGGAACACTGAAGCTTTCTTT
CDR3 protein: CAVGLQRNTEAFF

D gene: -
clone size: once
J gene: TRBJ2-6
V gene: TRBV27
CDR3 DNA: TGTGCCAGCAGTCGGAGTTTAACCGGGGCCAACGTCCTGACTTTC
CDR3 protein: CASSRSLTGANVLTF

D gene: -
clone size: -
J gene: TRBJ1-4
V gene: TRBV3-1/TRBV3-2
CDR3 DNA: TGTGCCAGCAGCGGAATCCAGGGGTCTGGTGAAAAACTGTTTTTT
CDR3 protein: CASSGIQGSGEKLFF

D gene: -
clone size: -
J gene: TRBJ1-2
V gene: TRBV5-4
CDR3 DNA: TGTGCCAGCAGCCCCGTTTTGCGGGCGAAGGACTATGGCTACACCTTC
CDR3 protein: CASSPVLRAKDYGYTF

D gene: TRBD1
clone size: -
J gene: TRBJ2-7
V gene: TRBV13
CDR3 DNA: TGTGCCAGCAGCTTAAGACAGGGACCCCCCTACGAGCAGTACTTC
CDR3 protein: CASSLRQGPPYEQYF

D gene: TRBD1
clone size: once
J gene: TRBJ1-2
V gene: TRBV3-1/TRBV3-2
CDR3 DNA: TGTGCCAGCAGCCTACGGGACAGCGGGGGCTACACCTTC
CDR3 protein: CASSLRDSGGYTF

D gene: -
clone size: -
J gene: TRBJ1-2
V gene: TRBV5-6
CDR3 DNA: TGTGCCAGCAGCCCGGGGGTTAGGGGTGGCAACTATGGCTACACCTTC
CDR3 protein: CASSPGVRGGNYGYTF

D gene: -
clone size: few
J gene: TRBJ1-4
V gene: TRBV11-2
CDR3 DNA: TGTGCCAGCAGCCCGGACAGAGTCGTTGAAAAACTGTTTTTT
CDR3 protein: CASSPDRVVEKLFF

D gene: -
clone size: -
J gene: TRBJ2-7
V gene: TRBV7-8
CDR3 DNA: TGTGCCAGCAGCCTGAGAAGGGGAAGGGCGGCTGACGAGCAGTACTTC
CDR3 protein: CASSLRRGRAADEQYF

D gene: TRBD2
clone size: -
J gene: TRBJ2-3
V gene: TRBV5-1
CDR3 DNA: TGCGCCAGCAGCTTGGGGGATCTAGCGGGGACAGATACGCAGTATTTT
CDR3 protein: CASSLGDLAGTDTQYF

D gene: -
clone size: -
J gene: TRBJ2-7
V gene: TRBV6-2/TRBV6-3
CDR3 DNA: TGTGCCAGCAGTTACCGCCCCTCGGACAGATCCTACGAGCAGTACTTC
CDR3 protein: CASSYRPSDRSYEQYF

D gene: -
clone size: -
J gene: TRBJ1-2
V gene: TRBV24-1
CDR3 DNA: TGTGCCACCAGTCCCTACGACGGGGGTGGCTACACCTTC
CDR3 protein: CATSPYDGGGYTF

D gene: -
clone size: -
J gene: TRBJ1-4
V gene: TRBV5-1
CDR3 DNA: TGCGCCAGCAGCTTAGGGCAGGGAACTAATGAAAAACTGTTTTTT
CDR3 protein: CASSLGQGTNEKLFF

D gene: TRBD1
clone size: -
J gene: TRBJ1-1
V gene: TRBV30
CDR3 DNA: TGTGCCTGGAGGGGGACAGGGAGAGCCACTGAAGCTTTCTTT
CDR3 protein: CAWRGTGRATEAFF

D gene: -
clone size: -
J gene: TRBJ2-2
V gene: TRBV5-4
CDR3 DNA: TGTGCCAGCAGCTTCGTGGGGAGCCCAAACACCGGGGAGCTGTTTTTT
CDR3 protein: CASSFVGSPNTGELFF

D gene: -
clone size: -
J gene: TRBJ2-7
V gene: TRBV3-1/TRBV3-2
CDR3 DNA: TGTGCCAGCAGCAACCGGGTTACCTACGAGCAGTACTTC
CDR3 protein: CASSNRVTYEQYF

D gene: -
clone size: -
J gene: TRBJ1-2
V gene: TRBV5-5
CDR3 DNA: TGTGCCAGCAGCTTGCGACCCGAGGGTTTCTGGGGCTATGGCTACACCTTC
CDR3 protein: CASSLRPEGFWGYGYTF

D gene: TRBD1
clone size: once
J gene: TRBJ1-5
V gene: TRBV5-8
CDR3 DNA: TGTGCCAGCAGCTCGAGGACAGGGGTAAAGGGGCAGCCCCAGCATTTT
CDR3 protein: CASSSRTGVKGQPQHF

D gene: -
clone size: -
J gene: TRBJ1-3
V gene: TRBV4-1
CDR3 DNA: TGCGCCAGCAGCCAAGATTTCGGAGAAGGAAACACCATATATTTT
CDR3 protein: CASSQDFGEGNTIYF

D gene: TRBD2
clone size: -
J gene: TRBJ2-5
V gene: TRBV28
CDR3 DNA: TGTGCCAGCAGACCAGGACTAGCAGAGACCCAGTACTTC
CDR3 protein: CASRPGLAETQYF

D gene: TRBD1
clone size: -
J gene: TRBJ2-7
V gene: TRBV30
CDR3 DNA: TGTGCCTGGAGTCCGGGACAGGGGGCCTACGAGCAGTACTTC
CDR3 protein: CAWSPGQGAYEQYF

D gene: TRBD2
clone size: -
J gene: TRBJ2-7
V gene: TRBV11-1
CDR3 DNA: TGTGCCAGCAGCGCCGGGACTAGCTTTGGGTACGAGCAGTACTTC
CDR3 protein: CASSAGTSFGYEQYF

D gene: -
clone size: once
J gene: TRBJ1-6
V gene: TRBV6-5
CDR3 DNA: TGTGCCAGCAGCTCTACTGACAGTCGATCACCCCTCCACTTT
CDR3 protein: CASSSTDSRSPLHF